This T cell receptor beta chain was documented in a study of Graves' ophthalmopathy and Graves' hyperthyroidism. Study in general: Peripheral blood sampling occurred at initial diagnosis, before any treatment.

RNA transcripts served as template for amplifying TCR beta CDR3 sequences. HTBI-primed RT-PCR formed the first round, and a multiplex PCR formed the second. TCRdb used MiXCR to reprocess the multiplex PCR reads, holding one entry per CDR3 protein. The profile shows roughly 220,000 distinct CDR3 sequences, approximately 42% of them singletons. From fresh peripheral blood, roughly 10 ml in volume, the PBMCs were obtained. CDR1 is SGHVS, CDR2 FQNEAQ, per germline. Losses at the gene ends were 5 bases for V and 3 bases for J; bases not matched to a gene: 3. This CDR3 is built from 14 residues. This receptor was obtained from an adult man with Graves' ophthalmopathy. The J gene is TRBJ2-3, the V gene TRBV7-8; TRBD2 matches 9 bases. Material for sequencing was peripheral blood. The CDR3 loop is CASSPGLATDTQYF. In DNA, the CDR3 is TGTGCCAGCAGCCCGGGACTAGCTACAGATACGCAGTATTTT.